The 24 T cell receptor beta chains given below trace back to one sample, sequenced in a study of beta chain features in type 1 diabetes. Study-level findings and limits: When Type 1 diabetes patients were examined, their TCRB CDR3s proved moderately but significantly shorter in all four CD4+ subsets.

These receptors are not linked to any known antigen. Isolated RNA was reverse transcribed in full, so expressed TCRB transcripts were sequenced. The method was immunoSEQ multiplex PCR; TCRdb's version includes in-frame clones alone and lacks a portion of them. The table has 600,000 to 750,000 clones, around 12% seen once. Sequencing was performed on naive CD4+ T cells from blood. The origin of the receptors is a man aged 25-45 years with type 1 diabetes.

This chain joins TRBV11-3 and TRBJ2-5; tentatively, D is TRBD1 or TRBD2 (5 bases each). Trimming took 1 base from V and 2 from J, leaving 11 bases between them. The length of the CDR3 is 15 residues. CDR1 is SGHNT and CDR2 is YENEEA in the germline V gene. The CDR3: CASSLGGAAQETQYF. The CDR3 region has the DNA TGTGCCAGCAGCTTAGGAGGGGCGGCTCAAGAGACCCAGTACTTC.

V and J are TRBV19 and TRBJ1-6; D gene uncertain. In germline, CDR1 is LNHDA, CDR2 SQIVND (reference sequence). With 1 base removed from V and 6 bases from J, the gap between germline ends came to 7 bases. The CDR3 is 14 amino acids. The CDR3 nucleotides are TGTGCCAGTAGTATAGCAGGTTTTAATTCACCCCTCCACTTT. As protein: CASSIAGFNSPLHF.

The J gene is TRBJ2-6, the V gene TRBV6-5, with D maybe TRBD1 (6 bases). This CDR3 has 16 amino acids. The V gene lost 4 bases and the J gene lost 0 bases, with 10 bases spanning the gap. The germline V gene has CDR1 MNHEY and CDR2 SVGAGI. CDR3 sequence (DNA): TGTGCCAGCAGTTCGACAGGATACTCTGGGGCCAACGTCCTGACTTTC. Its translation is CASSSTGYSGANVLTF.

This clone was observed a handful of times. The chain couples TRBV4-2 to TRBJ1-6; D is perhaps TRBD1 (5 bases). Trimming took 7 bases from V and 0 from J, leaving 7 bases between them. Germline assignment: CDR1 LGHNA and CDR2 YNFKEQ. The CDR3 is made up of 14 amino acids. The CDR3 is CASTGSSYNSPLHF. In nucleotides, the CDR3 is TGTGCCAGCACAGGGAGCTCCTATAATTCACCCCTCCACTTT.

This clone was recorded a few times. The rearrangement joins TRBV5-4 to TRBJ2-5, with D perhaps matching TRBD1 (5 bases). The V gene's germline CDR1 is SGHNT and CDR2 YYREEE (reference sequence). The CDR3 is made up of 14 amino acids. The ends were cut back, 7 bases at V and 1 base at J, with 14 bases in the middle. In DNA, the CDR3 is TGTGCCAGCTCAACAGGTGCACTCCAAGAGACCCAGTACTTC. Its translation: CASSTGALQETQYF.

DNA for the CDR3: TGTGCCAGCAGCGACCCAGGAGGGGGTAGCAATCAGCCCCAGCATTTT. Translating it yields CASSDPGGGSNQPQHF. This chain uses TRBV2 with TRBJ1-5; perhaps TRBD1 as D (6 bases). Germline V CDR1 and CDR2: SNHLY, FYNNEI. Between the trimmed V and J ends, which lost 6 bases and 0 bases, there was a span of 15 bases. This CDR3 has 16 amino acids.

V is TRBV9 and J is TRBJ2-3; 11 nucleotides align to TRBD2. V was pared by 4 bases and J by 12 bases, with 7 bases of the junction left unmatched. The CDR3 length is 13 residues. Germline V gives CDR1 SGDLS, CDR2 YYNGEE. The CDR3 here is CASSITSGGAQYF. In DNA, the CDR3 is TGTGCCAGCAGCATCACTAGCGGGGGAGCCCAGTATTTT.

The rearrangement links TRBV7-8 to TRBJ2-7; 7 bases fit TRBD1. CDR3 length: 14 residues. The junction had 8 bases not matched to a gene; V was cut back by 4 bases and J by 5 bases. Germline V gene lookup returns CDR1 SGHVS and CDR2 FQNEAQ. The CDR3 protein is CASSSDRKQNEQYF. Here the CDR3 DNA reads TGTGCCAGCAGCTCGGACAGGAAACAGAACGAGCAGTACTTC.

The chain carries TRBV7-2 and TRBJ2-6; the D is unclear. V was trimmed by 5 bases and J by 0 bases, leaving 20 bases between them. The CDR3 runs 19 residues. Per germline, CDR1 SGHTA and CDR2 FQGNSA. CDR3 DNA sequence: TGTGCCAGCAGCCCGGGTCCTCCAGACCCCTTCTCTGGGGCCAACGTCCTGACTTTC. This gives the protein CASSPGPPDPFSGANVLTF. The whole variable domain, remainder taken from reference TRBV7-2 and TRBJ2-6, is GAGVSQSPSNKVTEKGKDVELRCDPISGHTALYWYRQSLGQGLEFLIYFQGNSAPDKSGLPSDRFSAERTGGSVSTLTIQRTQQEDSAVYLCASSPGPPDPFSGANVLTFGAGSRLTVL.

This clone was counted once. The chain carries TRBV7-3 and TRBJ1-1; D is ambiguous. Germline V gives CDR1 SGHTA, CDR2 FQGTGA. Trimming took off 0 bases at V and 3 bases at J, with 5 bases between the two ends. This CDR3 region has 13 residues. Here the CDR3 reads CASSLTLDTEAFF. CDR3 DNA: TGTGCCAGCAGCTTAACCCTGGACACTGAAGCTTTCTTT. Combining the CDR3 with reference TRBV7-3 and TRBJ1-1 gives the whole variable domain GAGVSQTPSNKVTEKGKYVELRCDPISGHTALYWYRQSLGQGPEFLIYFQGTGAADDSGLPNDRFFAVRPEGSVSTLKIQRTERGDSAVYLCASSLTLDTEAFFGQGTRLTVV.

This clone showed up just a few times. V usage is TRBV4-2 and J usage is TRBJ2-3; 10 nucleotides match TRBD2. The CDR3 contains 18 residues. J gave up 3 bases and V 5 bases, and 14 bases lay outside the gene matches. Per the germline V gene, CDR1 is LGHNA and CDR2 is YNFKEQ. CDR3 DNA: TGTGCCAGCAGCTCCTCTTGGATAGCGGGGGGTTGGACAGATACGCAGTATTTT. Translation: CASSSSWIAGGWTDTQYF.

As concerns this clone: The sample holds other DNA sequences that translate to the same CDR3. CDR3 protein: CASSPGTSNTGELFF. CDR3 sequence (DNA): TGCGCCAGCAGCCCCGGGACATCTAACACCGGGGAGCTGTTTTTT. The genes are TRBV5-1 and TRBJ2-2; D possibly corresponds to TRBD1 (6 bases). The V gene's germline CDR1 is SGHRS and CDR2 YFSETQ. The length of the CDR3 is 15 residues. Deletions cut 4 bases from V and 2 bases from J, with 12 bases between.

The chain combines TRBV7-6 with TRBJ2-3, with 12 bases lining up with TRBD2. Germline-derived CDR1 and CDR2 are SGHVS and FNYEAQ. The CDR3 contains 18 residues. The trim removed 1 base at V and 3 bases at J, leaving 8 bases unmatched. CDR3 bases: TGTGCCAGCAGCTTAGGACTAGCGGGGGCCCGGGATACAGATACGCAGTATTTT. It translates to CASSLGLAGARDTDTQYF.

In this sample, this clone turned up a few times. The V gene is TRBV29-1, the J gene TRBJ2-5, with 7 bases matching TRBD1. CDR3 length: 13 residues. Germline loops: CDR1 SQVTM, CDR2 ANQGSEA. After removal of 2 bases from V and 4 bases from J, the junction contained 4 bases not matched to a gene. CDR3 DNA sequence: TGCAGCGTTGAACTAGGGGGCCGAGAGACCCAGTACTTC. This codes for CSVELGGRETQYF.

The CDR3 loop reads CSGKDYEQYF. CDR3 bases: TGCAGTGGCAAAGACTACGAGCAGTACTTC. This rearrangement joins TRBV20-1 to TRBJ2-7; D is ambiguous. The CDR3 is made up of 10 amino acids. Germline V gene lookup returns CDR1 DFQATT and CDR2 SNEGSKA (reference sequence). With 7 bases removed from V and 3 bases from J, the gap between germline ends came to 7 bases.

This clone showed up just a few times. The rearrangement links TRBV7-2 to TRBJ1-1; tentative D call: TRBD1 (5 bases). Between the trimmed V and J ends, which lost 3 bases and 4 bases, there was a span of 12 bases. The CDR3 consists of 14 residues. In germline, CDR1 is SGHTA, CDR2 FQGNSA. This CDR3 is CASSLGTFLTEAFF. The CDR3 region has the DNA TGTGCCAGCAGCTTGGGGACTTTTCTCACTGAAGCTTTCTTT.

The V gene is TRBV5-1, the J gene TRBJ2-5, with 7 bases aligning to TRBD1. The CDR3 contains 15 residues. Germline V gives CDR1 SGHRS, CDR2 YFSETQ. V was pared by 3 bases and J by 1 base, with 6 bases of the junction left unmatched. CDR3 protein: CASSWGTAIQETQYF. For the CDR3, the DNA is TGCGCCAGCAGCTGGGGGACAGCGATCCAAGAGACCCAGTACTTC.

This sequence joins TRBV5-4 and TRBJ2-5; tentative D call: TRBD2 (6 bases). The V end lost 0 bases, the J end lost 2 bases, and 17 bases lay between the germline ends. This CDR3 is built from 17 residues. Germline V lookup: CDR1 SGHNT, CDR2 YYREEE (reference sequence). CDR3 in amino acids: CASSLARNLGGQETQYF. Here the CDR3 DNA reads TGTGCCAGCAGCTTGGCCCGGAATTTGGGGGGACAAGAGACCCAGTACTTC.

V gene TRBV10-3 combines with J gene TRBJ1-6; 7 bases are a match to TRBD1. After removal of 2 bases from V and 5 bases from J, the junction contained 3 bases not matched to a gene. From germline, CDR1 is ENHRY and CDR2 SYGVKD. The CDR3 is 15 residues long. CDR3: CAISEVTGDNSPLHF. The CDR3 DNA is TGTGCCATCAGTGAGGTTACAGGGGATAATTCACCCCTCCACTTT.

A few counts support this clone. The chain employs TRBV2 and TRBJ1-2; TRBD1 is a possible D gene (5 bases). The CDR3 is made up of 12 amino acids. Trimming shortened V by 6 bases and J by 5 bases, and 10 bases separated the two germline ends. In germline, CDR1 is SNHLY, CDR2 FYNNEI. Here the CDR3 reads CASRGTEYGYTF. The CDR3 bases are TGTGCCAGCAGGGGGACCGAATATGGCTACACCTTC.

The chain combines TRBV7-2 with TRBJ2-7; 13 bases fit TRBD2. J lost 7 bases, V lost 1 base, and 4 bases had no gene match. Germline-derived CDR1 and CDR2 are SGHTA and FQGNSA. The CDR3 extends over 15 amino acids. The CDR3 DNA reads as TGTGCCAGCAGCTTAGAGGGGACTAGCGGGGTTGAGCAGTACTTC. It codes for CASSLEGTSGVEQYF.

This CDR3 is CASSLEGAYNHNEQFF. CDR3 nucleotide sequence: TGTGCCAGCAGCTTAGAGGGCGCCTACAACCACAATGAGCAGTTCTTC. The chain carries TRBV11-3 and TRBJ2-1; D is unresolved. Trimming took off 0 bases at V and 5 bases at J, with 14 bases between the two ends. The V gene's germline CDR1 is SGHNT and CDR2 YENEEA. This CDR3 is built from 16 residues.

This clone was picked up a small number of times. The CDR3 region has the DNA TGTGCCAGCAGCTTAGGTGCTAGCGGGGGAGCCTACGAGCAGTACTTC. It translates to CASSLGASGGAYEQYF. The chain combines TRBV7-9 with TRBJ2-7; 10 bases align to TRBD2. V lost 1 base to trimming and J lost 2 bases; unmatched junction nucleotides: 5. The CDR3 extends over 16 amino acids. CDR1 and CDR2 from the germline V gene are SEHNR and FQNEAQ (reference sequence). The variable domain in full, completed from reference TRBV7-9 and TRBJ2-7, reads DTGVSQNPRHKITKRGQNVTFRCDPISEHNRLYWYRQTLGQGPEFLTYFQNEAQLEKSRLLSDRFSAERPKGSFSTLEIQRTEQGDSAMYLCASSLGASGGAYEQYFGPGTRLTVT.

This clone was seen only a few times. CDR3 DNA sequence: TGTGCCAGCACCTACCGGGACAGGGATGAAAAACTGTTTTTT. Translating gives CASTYRDRDEKLFF. The chain joins TRBV5-6 to TRBJ1-4, with TRBD1 identical over 9 bases. Germline V CDR1 and CDR2: SGHDT, YYEEEE. The CDR3 contains 14 residues. V lost 6 bases and J lost 6; bases outside the gene matches: 6.